This TCR beta chain is from a study of cytomegalovirus exposure and HLA in healthy donors. Study overall: The approximately 100 million unique TCR beta sequences, from around 200 million T cells, were found by an earlier analysis.

On this clone itself: Its target is unknown.

Overall study results and limits: Later analysis associated a missense DCLRE1C variant with TCR beta V- and J-gene trimming. Versus the approximately 670-donor mean, an Asian-associated ancestry cluster reportedly showed fewer N-insertions in a later analysis.

The CDR3 length is 15 residues. V was pared by 1 base and J by 7 bases, with 3 bases of the junction left unmatched. CDR1 and CDR2 from the germline V gene are MNHEY and SVGAGI. The PCR had 60 Vbeta and 13 Jbeta primers. Assay used: immunoSEQ multiplex PCR; TCRdb lists only in-frame clones, some missing. The sample shows approximately 220,000 clones, around four fifths of them seen only once. V is TRBV6-5 and J is TRBJ1-6; TRBD1 aligns across 8 bases. The specimen sequenced was PBMCs. This sequence was found in a boy aged 2 to 10 in good health and CMV-seronegative. CDR3 nucleotides: TGTGCCAGCAGTTACTTAGGACAGGGAAATTCACCCCTCCACTTT. Its protein product is CASSYLGQGNSPLHF.